These 14 T cell receptor beta chains originate from one sample sequenced in a study of blood T cell repertoires in COVID-19. The assay was immunoSEQ multiplex PCR, and TCRdb's table has in-frame clones only and misses some. The sample lists under 200,000 clones, under 90% occurring once. What was sequenced was PBMCs or T cells enriched from blood (not recorded which). The receptors here all came from a man aged 45 to 65 who had recovered from COVID-19.

This chain connects TRBV5-4 to TRBJ2-5, with TRBD2 identical over 12 bases. CDR3 length: 18 amino acids. V was pared by 2 bases and J by 4 bases, with 12 bases of the junction left unmatched. CDR1 is SGHNT and CDR2 is YYREEE in the germline V gene (reference sequence). The CDR3 DNA is TGTGCCAGCAGCTTTGTCTTGTCTAGCGGGGGGGATTTAGAGACCCAGTACTTC. Its protein is CASSFVLSSGGDLETQYF.

This rearrangement joins TRBV6-5 to TRBJ1-2, with D possibly matching TRBD1 (5 bases). CDR1 and CDR2 from the germline V gene are MNHEY and SVGAGI. Trimming pared 6 bases from V and 0 bases from J, leaving 8 bases between. The CDR3 is 13 amino acids. The CDR3 sequence is CASRRGANYGYTF. CDR3 DNA sequence: TGTGCCAGCAGACGGGGGGCTAACTATGGCTACACCTTC.

This clone was observed a handful of times. The V gene is TRBV7-3, the J gene TRBJ2-5; 16 bases fit TRBD2. Germline V gives CDR1 SGHTA, CDR2 FQGTGA. The CDR3 runs 16 residues. After removal of 5 bases from V and 2 bases from J, the junction contained 2 bases not matched to a gene. This chain's CDR3 is CASSPGLAGGQETQYF. The CDR3 DNA reads as TGTGCCAGCAGCCCGGGACTAGCGGGGGGGCAAGAGACCCAGTACTTC.

This chain uses TRBV18 with TRBJ1-5; TRBD1 is a possible D gene (5 bases). V was trimmed by 2 bases and J by 3 bases, leaving 8 bases between them. Germline V CDR1 and CDR2: KGHSH, LQKENI. CDR3 size: 14 residues. The DNA of the CDR3 is TGTGCCAGCTCACCAGGGGGGAACAATCAGCCCCAGCATTTT. Amino acid sequence: CASSPGGNNQPQHF. Full variable domain (missing parts from reference TRBV18 and TRBJ1-5): NAGVMQNPRHLVRRRGQEARLRCSPMKGHSHVYWYRQLPEEGLKFMVYLQKENIIDESGMPKERFSAEFPKEGPSILRIQQVVRGDSAAYFCASSPGGNNQPQHFGDGTRLSIL.

The gene calls are TRBV19 and TRBJ2-6, with 10 bases identical to TRBD1. This CDR3 spans 17 amino acids. CDR1 LNHDA and CDR2 SQIVND come from the germline V gene (reference sequence). V shed 3 bases and J 4 bases; nucleotides not matched to a gene: 6. The chain's CDR3 is CASSIGTGVSGANVLTF. The CDR3 region has the DNA TGTGCCAGTAGTATCGGGACAGGGGTTTCCGGGGCCAACGTCCTGACTTTC.

V is TRBV6-1 and J is TRBJ2-1; 13 bases are shared with TRBD2. J lost 2 bases, V lost 4 bases, and 11 bases had no gene match. Germline CDR1 reads MNHNS; CDR2 reads SASEGT. The CDR3 is 19 residues long. CDR3 region: CASSVSPGLAGWAYNEQFF. CDR3 in DNA: TGTGCCAGCAGTGTATCGCCGGGACTAGCGGGGTGGGCCTACAATGAGCAGTTCTTC.

The count of this clone is one. V gene TRBV5-6 combines with J gene TRBJ1-4, with D uncertain. The CDR3 length is 15 residues. Trimming took 3 bases from V and 0 from J, leaving 9 bases between them. Germline CDR1 is SGHDT and CDR2 is YYEEEE. The CDR3 protein is CASSSRHTTNEKLFF. The CDR3 DNA follows: TGTGCCAGCAGCTCCAGACACACAACTAATGAAAAACTGTTTTTT.

This clone was found once. The genes are TRBV6-5 and TRBJ1-2, with 9 bases lining up with TRBD1. This CDR3 has 15 amino acids. With 2 bases clipped from V and 8 bases from J, the junction kept 9 bases outside the gene matches. CDR1 is MNHEY and CDR2 is SVGAGI in the germline V gene. The CDR3 DNA is TGTGCCAGCAGTTACCCCGGGGGGACAGGGAACGGCTACACCTTC. Encoded protein: CASSYPGGTGNGYTF.

V usage is TRBV5-1 and J usage is TRBJ1-5, with a possible D match to TRBD1 (5 bases). The CDR3 runs to 13 residues. V was trimmed by 4 bases and J by 6 bases, leaving 11 bases between them. Germline values: CDR1 SGHRS, CDR2 YFSETQ. For the CDR3, the DNA is TGCGCCAGCAGCGACAGTATGGGTCAGCCCCAGCATTTT. Translating gives CASSDSMGQPQHF.

For the CDR3, the DNA is TGCGCCAGCAGCTCATGGACAGGGGTATCCTACGAGCAGTACTTC. It translates to CASSSWTGVSYEQYF. The chain links TRBV5-1 to TRBJ2-7; 9 bases map to TRBD1. The CDR3 is made up of 15 amino acids. Trimming at V came to 3 bases and at J to 1 base, leaving 5 bases not matched to a gene. Germline CDR1 reads SGHRS; CDR2 reads YFSETQ.

The DNA of the CDR3 is TGTGCCAGCAGCTCGTCCGGGGGACCCTACGAGCAGTACTTC. It translates to CASSSSGGPYEQYF. This chain connects TRBV3-1 (or the pseudogene TRBV3-2) to TRBJ2-7; the D gene is possibly TRBD2 (6 bases). The CDR3 sequence is 14 residues long. The germline V gene encodes CDR1 LGHDT and CDR2 YNNKEL (reference sequence). Trimming took off 5 bases at V and 2 bases at J, with 13 bases between the two ends.

V and J are TRBV13 and TRBJ2-2; 16 bases align to TRBD2. Germline V gene data show CDR1 as PRHDT and CDR2 as FYEKMQ (reference sequence). V was clipped by 5 bases and J by 3 bases; unmatched bases: 3. The CDR3 totals 17 residues. This CDR3 is CASSLGLAGGYTGELFF. CDR3 in DNA: TGTGCCAGCAGCCTGGGACTAGCGGGGGGGTACACCGGGGAGCTGTTTTTT.

The chain couples TRBV9 to TRBJ1-5; 11 nucleotides line up with TRBD1. The CDR3 runs 16 residues. The V gene end was trimmed by 0 bases and the J gene end by 6 bases; junction bases not matched to a gene: 5. Germline V lookup: CDR1 SGDLS, CDR2 YYNGEE. CDR3 residues: CASSVGTGGAGQPQHF. The CDR3 DNA is TGTGCCAGCAGCGTAGGGACAGGGGGCGCCGGTCAGCCCCAGCATTTT.

Only one count was recorded for this clone. The chain is built from TRBV5-1 and TRBJ2-3, with D tentatively TRBD1 (6 bases). This CDR3 region has 14 residues. Trimming took off 2 bases at V and 0 bases at J, with 7 bases between the two ends. Germline CDR1 reads SGHRS; CDR2 reads YFSETQ. The CDR3 is CASSFQGSTDTQYF. The CDR3 DNA follows: TGCGCCAGCAGCTTCCAGGGGAGCACAGATACGCAGTATTTT.